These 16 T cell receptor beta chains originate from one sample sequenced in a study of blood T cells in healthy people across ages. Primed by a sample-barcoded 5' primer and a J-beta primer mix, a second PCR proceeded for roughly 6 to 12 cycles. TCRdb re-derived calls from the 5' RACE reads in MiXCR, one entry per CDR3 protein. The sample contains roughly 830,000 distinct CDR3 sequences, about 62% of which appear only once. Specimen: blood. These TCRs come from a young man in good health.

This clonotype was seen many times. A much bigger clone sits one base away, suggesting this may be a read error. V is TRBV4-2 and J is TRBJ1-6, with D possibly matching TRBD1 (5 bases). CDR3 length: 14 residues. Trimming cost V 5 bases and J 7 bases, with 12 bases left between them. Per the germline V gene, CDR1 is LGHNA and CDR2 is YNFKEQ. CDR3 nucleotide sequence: TGTGCCAGCAGCACCTGGGGGGGGAATTCACCCCTCCACTTT. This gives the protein CASSTWGGNSPLHF.

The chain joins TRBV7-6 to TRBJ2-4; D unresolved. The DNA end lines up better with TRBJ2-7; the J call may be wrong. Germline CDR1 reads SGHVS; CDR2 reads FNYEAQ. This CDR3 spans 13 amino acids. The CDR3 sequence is CASSPKSGHEQYF. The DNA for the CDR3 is TGTGCCAGCAGCCCCAAGTCAGGCCACGAGCAGTACTTC.

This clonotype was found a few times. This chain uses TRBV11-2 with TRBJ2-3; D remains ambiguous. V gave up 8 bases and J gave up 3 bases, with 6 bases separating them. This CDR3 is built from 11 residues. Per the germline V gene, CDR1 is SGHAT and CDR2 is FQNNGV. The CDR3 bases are TGTGCCAGCTTTCAAACAGATACGCAGTATTTT. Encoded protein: CASFQTDTQYF.

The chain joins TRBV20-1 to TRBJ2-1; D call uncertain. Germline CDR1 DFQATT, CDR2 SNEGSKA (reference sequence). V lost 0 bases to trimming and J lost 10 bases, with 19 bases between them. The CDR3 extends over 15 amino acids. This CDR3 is CSARDLDLSPYEQFF. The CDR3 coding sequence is TGCAGTGCTAGAGATCTAGATTTAAGTCCATACGAGCAGTTCTTC.

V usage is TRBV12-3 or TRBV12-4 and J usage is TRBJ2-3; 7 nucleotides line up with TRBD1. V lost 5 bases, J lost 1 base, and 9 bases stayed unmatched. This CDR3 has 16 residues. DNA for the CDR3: TGTGCCAGCAGTGGCCGGGACAGAGGGGGCACAGATACGCAGTATTTT. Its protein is CASSGRDRGGTDTQYF.

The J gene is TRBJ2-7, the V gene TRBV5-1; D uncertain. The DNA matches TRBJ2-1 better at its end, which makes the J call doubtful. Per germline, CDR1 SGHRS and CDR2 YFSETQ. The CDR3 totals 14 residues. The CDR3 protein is CASSLDGVVNEQFF. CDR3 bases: TGCGCCAGCAGCTTGGATGGGGTGGTCAATGAGCAGTTCTTC.

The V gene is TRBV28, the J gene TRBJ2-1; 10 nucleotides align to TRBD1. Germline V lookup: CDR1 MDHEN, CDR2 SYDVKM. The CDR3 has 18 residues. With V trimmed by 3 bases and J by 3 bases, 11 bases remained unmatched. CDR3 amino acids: CASSFNSWTGGNYNEQFF. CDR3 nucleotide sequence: TGTGCCAGCAGTTTCAATTCTTGGACAGGGGGGAACTACAATGAGCAGTTCTTC.

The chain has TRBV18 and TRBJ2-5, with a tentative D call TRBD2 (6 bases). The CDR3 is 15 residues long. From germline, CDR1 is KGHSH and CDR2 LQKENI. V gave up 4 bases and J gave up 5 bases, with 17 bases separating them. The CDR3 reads CASSLTTSFIETQYF. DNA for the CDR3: TGTGCCAGCTCACTCACGACTAGTTTTATCGAGACCCAGTACTTC.

CDR3 region: CASSLGRTANEQFF. CDR3 sequence (DNA): TGTGCCAGCAGCTTAGGCAGGACAGCCAATGAGCAGTTCTTC. J is TRBJ2-1 and V is TRBV7-2, with a possible D match to TRBD1 (6 bases). Germline V gene lookup returns CDR1 SGHTA and CDR2 FQGNSA. The length of the CDR3 is 14 residues. With 1 base removed from V and 6 bases from J, the gap between germline ends came to 10 bases.

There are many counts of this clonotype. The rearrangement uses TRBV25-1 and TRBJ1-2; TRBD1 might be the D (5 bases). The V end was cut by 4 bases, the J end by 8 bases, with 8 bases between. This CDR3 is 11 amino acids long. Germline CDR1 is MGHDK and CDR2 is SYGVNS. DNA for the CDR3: TGTGCCAGCAGTGTCGGGGACGGCTACACCTTC. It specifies CASSVGDGYTF.

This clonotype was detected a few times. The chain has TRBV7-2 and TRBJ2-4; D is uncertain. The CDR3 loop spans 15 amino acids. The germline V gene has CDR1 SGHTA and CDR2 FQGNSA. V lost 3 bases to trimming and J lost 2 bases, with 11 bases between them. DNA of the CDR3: TGTGCCAGCAGCTTTAACTTGGGGACCAAAAACATTCAGTACTTC. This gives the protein CASSFNLGTKNIQYF.

In DNA, the CDR3 is TGTGCCAGCAGCTTAGACAGGGAAGGTAACGAGCAGTACTTC. Encoded protein: CASSLDREGNEQYF. V usage is TRBV7-2 and J usage is TRBJ2-5; D is possibly TRBD1 (6 bases). Matching the DNA end better, TRBJ2-7 makes the J call doubtful. The CDR3 covers 14 residues. CDR1 SGHTA and CDR2 FQGNSA come from the germline V gene.

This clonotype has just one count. CDR3 loop: CASSPGHLAKNIQYF. The CDR3 coding sequence is TGTGCCAGCAGCCCGGGACACTTAGCCAAAAACATTCAGTACTTC. The V call is TRBV7-6, the J call TRBJ2-4; D possibly corresponds to TRBD1 (6 bases). V was trimmed by 5 bases and J by 0 bases, leaving 11 bases between them. The germline CDR1 and CDR2 sequences are SGHVS and FNYEAQ. This CDR3 is built from 15 residues.

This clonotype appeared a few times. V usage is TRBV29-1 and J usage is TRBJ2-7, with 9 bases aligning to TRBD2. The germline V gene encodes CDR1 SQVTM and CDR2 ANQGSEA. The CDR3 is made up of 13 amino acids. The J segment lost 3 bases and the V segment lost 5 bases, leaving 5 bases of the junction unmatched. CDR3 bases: TGCAGCGTTCGGGGTAGCGGGGGCTACGAGCAGTACTTC. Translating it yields CSVRGSGGYEQYF.

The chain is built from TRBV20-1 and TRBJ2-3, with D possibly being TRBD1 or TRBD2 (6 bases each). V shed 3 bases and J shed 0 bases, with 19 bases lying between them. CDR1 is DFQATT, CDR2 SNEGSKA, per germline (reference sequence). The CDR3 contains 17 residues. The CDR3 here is CSASPAGTTTSTDTQYF. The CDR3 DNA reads TGCAGTGCTAGCCCCGCGGGGACAACTACAAGCACAGATACGCAGTATTTT.

CDR3 DNA sequence: TGTGCCAGCAGTCCCAATGGGGGGATTTACAATGAGCAGTTCTTC. The encoded protein is CASSPNGGIYNEQFF. This chain joins TRBV12-3 or TRBV12-4 and TRBJ2-1; D might be TRBD2 (6 bases). V was shortened by 5 bases and J by 4 bases, with 15 bases between the two germline ends. The CDR3 has 15 amino acids.